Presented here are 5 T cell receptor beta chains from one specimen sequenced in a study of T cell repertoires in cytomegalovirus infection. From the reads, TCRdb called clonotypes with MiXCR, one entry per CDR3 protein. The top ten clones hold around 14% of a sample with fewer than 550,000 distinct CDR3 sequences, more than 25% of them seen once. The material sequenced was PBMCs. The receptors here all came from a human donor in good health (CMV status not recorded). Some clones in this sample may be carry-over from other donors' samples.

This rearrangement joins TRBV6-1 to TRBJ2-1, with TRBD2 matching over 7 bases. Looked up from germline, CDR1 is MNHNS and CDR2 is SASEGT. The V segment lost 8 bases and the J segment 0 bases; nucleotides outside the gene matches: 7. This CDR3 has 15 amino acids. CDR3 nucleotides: TGTGCCAGCCGAGCGGGACTGCCCTCCTACAATGAGCAGTTCTTC. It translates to CASRAGLPSYNEQFF.

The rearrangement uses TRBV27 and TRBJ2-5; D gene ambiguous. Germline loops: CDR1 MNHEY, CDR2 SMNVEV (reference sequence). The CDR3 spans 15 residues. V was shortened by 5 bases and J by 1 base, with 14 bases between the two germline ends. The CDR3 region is CASSLLPPTQETQYF. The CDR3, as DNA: TGTGCCAGCAGTCTCTTACCCCCAACCCAAGAGACCCAGTACTTC.

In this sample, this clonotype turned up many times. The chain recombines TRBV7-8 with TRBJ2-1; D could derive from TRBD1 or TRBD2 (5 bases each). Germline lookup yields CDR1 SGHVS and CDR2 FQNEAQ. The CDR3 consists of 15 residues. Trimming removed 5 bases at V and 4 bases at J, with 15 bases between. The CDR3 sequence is CASSPARGPYNEQFF. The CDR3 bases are TGTGCCAGCAGCCCGGCAAGGGGACCATACAATGAGCAGTTCTTC.

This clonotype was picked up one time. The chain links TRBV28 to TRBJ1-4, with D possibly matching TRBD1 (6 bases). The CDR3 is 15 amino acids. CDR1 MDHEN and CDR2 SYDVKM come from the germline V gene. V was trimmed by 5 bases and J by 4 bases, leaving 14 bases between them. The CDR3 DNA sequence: TGTGCCAGCAGTCCGCACAGGGCGAATAATGAAAAACTGTTTTTT. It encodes CASSPHRANNEKLFF.

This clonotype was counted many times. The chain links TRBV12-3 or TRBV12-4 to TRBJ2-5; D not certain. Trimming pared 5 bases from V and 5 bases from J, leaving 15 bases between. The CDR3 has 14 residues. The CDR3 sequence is CASSQGAHEETQYF. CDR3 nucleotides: TGTGCCAGCAGTCAAGGCGCCCATGAGGAGACCCAGTACTTC.